Each of the 14 T cell receptor beta chains below was sequenced from the same sample in a study of shared clonotypes between healthy human individuals. Clones were sequenced by immunoSEQ multiplex PCR, and TCRdb holds only the in-frame ones, with some missing. The sample carries roughly 490,000 clones, roughly 78% recorded once. The source material was PBMCs. The source of these receptors is a woman in her 40s in good health. Some clones in this sample may be carry-over from other donors' samples.

Note on this clone: Other DNA sequences within the sample encode an identical CDR3. V gene TRBV28 combines with J gene TRBJ1-2; D may be TRBD1 (6 bases). The CDR3 totals 14 residues. Germline V gene lookup returns CDR1 MDHEN and CDR2 SYDVKM. Trimming took off 2 bases at V and 4 bases at J, with 11 bases between the two ends. CDR3 sequence (DNA): TGTGCCAGCAGTTTAAGACAGGAGGCCTATGGCTACACCTTC. Amino acids: CASSLRQEAYGYTF.

The chain is built from TRBV19 and TRBJ2-1; 14 bases agree with TRBD2. V lost 5 bases, J lost 8 bases, and 11 bases stayed unmatched. Germline assignment: CDR1 LNHDA and CDR2 SQIVND (reference sequence). CDR3 length: 17 residues. CDR3 sequence reads: CASSSRLAGGPVDEQFF. The DNA of the CDR3 is TGTGCCAGTAGTTCCCGACTAGCGGGAGGGCCTGTGGATGAGCAGTTCTTC. Supplemented by reference TRBV19 and TRBJ2-1, the full variable domain reads DGGITQSPKYLFRKEGQNVTLSCEQNLNHDAMYWYRQDPGQGLRLIYYSQIVNDFQKGDIAEGYSVSREKKESFPLTVTSAQKNPTAFYLCASSSRLAGGPVDEQFFGPGTRLTVL.

The DNA of the CDR3 is TGTGCCACCAGAGTAGGAGCGGGGGTAGAGACCCAGTACTTC. Its protein is CATRVGAGVETQYF. The rearrangement links TRBV2 to TRBJ2-5; 8 positions agree with TRBD2. Looked up from germline, CDR1 is SNHLY and CDR2 is FYNNEI. The CDR3 runs 14 residues. V gave up 10 bases and J gave up 4 bases; unmatched junction bases: 11.

This rearrangement joins TRBV19 to TRBJ2-2; 9 bases are a match to TRBD2. CDR3 length: 18 residues. V shed 2 bases, J shed 4 bases, and the junction held 11 bases outside the gene matches. Germline CDR1 reads LNHDA; CDR2 reads SQIVND (reference sequence). Here the CDR3 DNA reads TGTGCCAGTAGTATAAGGGGGCTCGGCGGGAGGGCCACCGGGGAGCTGTTTTTT. Translated, it gives CASSIRGLGGRATGELFF.

This chain uses TRBV27 with TRBJ1-1, with D hard to call. CDR3 length: 14 residues. Trimming took 6 bases from V and 1 from J, leaving 12 bases between them. Germline V gene data show CDR1 as MNHEY and CDR2 as SMNVEV (reference sequence). Here the CDR3 reads CASRPDPGNTEAFF. CDR3 sequence (DNA): TGTGCCAGCAGGCCCGACCCAGGGAACACTGAAGCTTTCTTT.

The CDR3 DNA follows: TGCGCCAGCAGCCAAGATTGGGGGACCGGGGAGCTGTTTTTT. Translating it yields CASSQDWGTGELFF. V and J are TRBV4-3 and TRBJ2-2; the D gene could be TRBD1 or TRBD2 (5 bases each). V lost 0 bases and J lost 5, with 7 bases in between. Germline V gene data show CDR1 as LGHNA and CDR2 as YSLEER. The CDR3 is made up of 14 amino acids.

Details on this clone: A read error is possible here, since a much larger clone lies one base away. The chain couples TRBV11-3 to TRBJ2-1; D ambiguous. The CDR3 length is 14 residues. V was cut by 5 bases and J by 0 bases, with 8 bases left in between. The germline V gene encodes CDR1 SGHNT and CDR2 YENEEA. The CDR3 DNA follows: TGTGCCAGCAGCGGGTCTAGCTCCTACAATGAGCAGTTCTTC. Protein: CASSGSSSYNEQFF.

V is TRBV6-5 and J is TRBJ1-1; D remains ambiguous. This CDR3 has 12 amino acids. V shed 5 bases and J shed 4 bases, with 8 bases lying between them. Per germline, CDR1 MNHEY and CDR2 SVGAGI. CDR3: CASSRVGTEAFF. Here the CDR3 DNA reads TGTGCCAGCAGTCGTGTGGGCACTGAAGCTTTCTTT.

This CDR3 reads CAISASDPEQYF. The DNA of the CDR3 is TGTGCCATCAGCGCTAGCGATCCCGAGCAGTACTTC. V and J are TRBV10-3 and TRBJ2-7, with a tentative D call TRBD2 (6 bases). The germline CDR1 and CDR2 sequences are ENHRY and SYGVKD. The V end was cut by 6 bases, the J end by 6 bases, with 12 bases between. The CDR3 spans 12 residues.

This clone has more than one count but fewer than ten. The sample carries other DNA sequences with the same CDR3. CDR3: CAWSPLDSFYNSPLHF. In DNA, the CDR3 is TGTGCCTGGAGTCCTCTAGACAGCTTCTATAATTCACCCCTCCACTTT. This chain joins TRBV30 and TRBJ1-6, with D possibly being TRBD1 (5 bases). V was trimmed by 2 bases and J by 3 bases, leaving 14 bases between them. Germline assignment: CDR1 GTSNPN and CDR2 SVGIG (reference sequence). The CDR3 spans 16 residues.

Only one count was recorded for this clone. V usage is TRBV18 and J usage is TRBJ1-1; 9 bases align to TRBD1. V shed 6 bases and J 6 bases; nucleotides not matched to a gene: 5. Germline CDR1 and CDR2: KGHSH and LQKENI. This CDR3 has 13 amino acids. This chain's CDR3 is CASSRQGGAEAFF. The DNA of the CDR3 is TGTGCCAGCTCTCGACAGGGGGGTGCTGAAGCTTTCTTT. The full variable domain, its missing parts supplied by reference TRBV18 and TRBJ1-1, is NAGVMQNPRHLVRRRGQEARLRCSPMKGHSHVYWYRQLPEEGLKFMVYLQKENIIDESGMPKERFSAEFPKEGPSILRIQQVVRGDSAAYFCASSRQGGAEAFFGQGTRLTVV.

The genes are TRBV5-1 and TRBJ2-3; perhaps TRBD2 as D (5 bases). Germline assignment: CDR1 SGHRS and CDR2 YFSETQ. V gave up 2 bases and J gave up 2 bases, with 15 bases separating them. CDR3 length: 16 residues. CDR3 sequence reads: CASSLDGIPSTDTQYF. CDR3 DNA sequence: TGCGCCAGCAGCTTAGACGGGATACCTTCCACAGATACGCAGTATTTT.

The chain uses TRBV18 and TRBJ2-7, with 8 nucleotides matching TRBD1. This CDR3 is 15 amino acids long. Trimming took 3 bases from V and 4 from J; bases not matched to a gene: 8. Germline CDR1 reads KGHSH; CDR2 reads LQKENI. The CDR3 sequence: CASSPPGQGAYEQYF. CDR3 nucleotides: TGTGCCAGCTCACCTCCCGGACAGGGCGCGTACGAGCAGTACTTC.

In this sample, this clone turned up once. The chain combines TRBV19 with TRBJ2-1, with D perhaps TRBD1 or TRBD2 (5 bases each). The CDR3 length is 13 residues. In germline, CDR1 is LNHDA, CDR2 SQIVND (reference sequence). With 5 bases removed from V and 8 bases from J, the gap between germline ends came to 13 bases. The CDR3 loop is CASSSGPSYEQFF. The CDR3 region has the DNA TGTGCCAGTAGTTCGGGACCCAGCTATGAGCAGTTCTTC.